This is a list of T cell receptor beta chains from one sample in a study of blood T cell repertoires in COVID-19. Generated by immunoSEQ multiplex PCR, the TCRdb table keeps only in-frame clones and is missing some. The top ten hold around 5.2% of the sample, which has about 200,000 clones, around 84% seen once. Sequenced material: peripheral blood. All receptors come from a woman of 80 years or more with acute or convalescent COVID-19. Each CDR3 is given with its conserved first and last residue. Some rows mark clone size as missing; the rest say once, few, many or name a class of expanded clone.

NA TRBJ2-2 TRBV7-2 CASSLFRGSNVAGELFF
NA TRBJ2-3 TRBV5-6 CASRSSPAGVDDTQYF
NA TRBJ2-1 TRBV5-1 CASSSAGTSGSIDEQFF
NA TRBJ2-7 TRBV6-2/TRBV6-3 CASSHPGGFYEQYF
NA TRBJ1-6 TRBV7-2 CASRKGVNSPLHF
once TRBJ1-2 TRBV3-1/TRBV3-2 CASSQLTGVNGYTF
NA TRBJ1-1 TRBV19 CASSDRGLSTEAFF
NA TRBJ1-3 TRBV6-5 CASSYGTIGDTIYF
NA TRBJ2-3 TRBV6-2/TRBV6-3 CASSYPGLAGEGAGTDTQYF
NA TRBJ2-5 TRBV7-2 CASSPRLAGGESRETQYF
NA TRBJ1-2 TRBV7-2 CASSLELDRPYGYTF
few TRBJ1-3 TRBV5-1 CASSFTADSGNTIYF
few TRBJ1-2 TRBV7-2 CASSTLGTGGAVNYGYTF
NA TRBJ1-4 TRBV18 CASSSGQGQVEKLFF
NA TRBJ1-1 TRBV29-1 CSVDRGRWNTEAFF
NA TRBJ1-6 TRBV2 CASSVKDSGIPLHF
NA TRBJ1-3 TRBV4-3 CASSQGLSAQGGGNTIYF
few TRBJ1-5 TRBV3-1/TRBV3-2 CASSHHIPGSPQHF
NA TRBJ1-2 TRBV10-3 CAISEPYTEYGYTF
NA TRBJ2-7 TRBV27 CASSQTRVTHEQYF
NA TRBJ2-1 TRBV7-9 CASSALAGGGEQFF
NA TRBJ2-1 TRBV9 CASSVESGDYYNEQFF
NA TRBJ2-7 TRBV20-1 CSASVLSGGTYEQYF
NA TRBJ1-3 TRBV5-1 CASSSTGVSSGNTIYF
NA TRBJ2-7 TRBV3-1/TRBV3-2 CASSPATGYQGEQYF